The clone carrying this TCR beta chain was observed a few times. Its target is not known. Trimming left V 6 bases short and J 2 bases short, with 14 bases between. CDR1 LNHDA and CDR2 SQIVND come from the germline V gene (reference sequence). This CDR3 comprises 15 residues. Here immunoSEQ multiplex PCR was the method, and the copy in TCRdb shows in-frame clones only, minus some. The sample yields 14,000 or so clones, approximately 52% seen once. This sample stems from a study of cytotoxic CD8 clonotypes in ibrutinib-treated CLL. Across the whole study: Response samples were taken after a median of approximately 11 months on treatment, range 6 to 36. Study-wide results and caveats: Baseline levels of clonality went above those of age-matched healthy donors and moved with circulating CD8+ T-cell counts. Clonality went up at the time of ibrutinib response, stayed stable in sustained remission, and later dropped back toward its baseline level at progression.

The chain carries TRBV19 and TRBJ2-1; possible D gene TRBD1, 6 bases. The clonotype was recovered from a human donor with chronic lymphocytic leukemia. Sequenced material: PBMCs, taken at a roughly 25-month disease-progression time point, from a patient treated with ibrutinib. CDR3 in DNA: TGTGCCAGTAGCACGAGAAGGGGGACCTACAATGAGCAGTTCTTC. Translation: CASSTRRGTYNEQFF.